A selection of T cell receptor beta chains follows, all from one sample in a study of T cell repertoires in cytomegalovirus infection. TCRdb reanalysed the reads using MiXCR and keeps one entry per CDR3 protein. The sample has nearly 450,000 distinct CDR3 sequences, approximately 33% seen once. The sample taken for sequencing was PBMCs. These receptors were obtained from a human donor in good health (CMV status not recorded). Some clones in this sample may be carry-over from other donors' samples. Each CDR3 is given with its conserved first and last residue. Fields, in order: clone size, V gene, J gene, D gene, CDR3 DNA, CDR3 protein. D genes are given only for firm matches. Where a row states a size, it is once, few, many or the class of an expanded clone; other rows omit it.

NA	TRBV5-1	TRBJ2-1	TRBD1	TGCGCCAGCAGCTCTAACAGGGGACAGGGCAATGAGCAGTTCTTC	CASSSNRGQGNEQFF
many	TRBV12-3/TRBV12-4	TRBJ1-4	NA	TGTGCCAGCAGTCCAGGGCCTGCTAATGAAAAACTGTTTTTT	CASSPGPANEKLFF
NA	TRBV7-4	TRBJ2-3	NA	TGTGCCAGCAGCTTTTTCGGTTCCGACGAGACCAGAGGAGCTGCAGATACGCAGTATTTT	CASSFFGSDETRGAADTQYF
NA	TRBV15	TRBJ1-1	NA	TGTGCCACCAGCAGAGATACGGCGGTTGAAGCTTTCTTT	CATSRDTAVEAFF
NA	TRBV19	TRBJ1-5	NA	TGTGCCAGTAGTATAGATCTTATTACGGCGGTCTCGCATTTT	CASSIDLITAVSHF
NA	TRBV7-2	TRBJ1-6	NA	TGTGCCAGCAGCTTAGTTGGGGCAGACACCTATAATTCACCCCTCCACTTT	CASSLVGADTYNSPLHF
few	TRBV4-3	TRBJ2-2	TRBD2	TGCGCCAGCAGCCTCGCAGGGCGCCTAGCGGGGGGCAGAACCGGGGAGCTGTTTTTT	CASSLAGRLAGGRTGELFF
NA	TRBV18	TRBJ2-1	NA	TGTGCCAGCTCGCCCCACAAGGACGCCGAGCAGTTCTTC	CASSPHKDAEQFF
many	TRBV7-2	TRBJ2-1	NA	TGTGCCAGCAGCCCTCGTCCCCCTGGCCACAATGAGCAGTTCTTC	CASSPRPPGHNEQFF
NA	TRBV12-3/TRBV12-4	TRBJ1-4	NA	TGTGCCAGCAGTTTATTCGCGGGGTTCCCCAGCCGATCCGGGACTGAAAAACTGTTTTTT	CASSLFAGFPSRSGTEKLFF
many	TRBV7-9	TRBJ1-4	NA	TGTGCCAGCAGCTCATCCGCTCAGGGGAGGACTAATGAAAAACTGTTTTTT	CASSSSAQGRTNEKLFF
many	TRBV12-3/TRBV12-4	TRBJ2-5	NA	TGTGCCACCGGACAGAGTGTCCAAGAGACCCAGTACTTC	CATGQSVQETQYF
many	TRBV7-2	TRBJ2-2	TRBD2	TGTGCCAGCAGAACCGGGACTAGGAACACCGGGGAGCTGTTTTTT	CASRTGTRNTGELFF
NA	TRBV28	TRBJ2-7	NA	TGTGCCAGCAGTGCCCGGCTCGACAGCCCCTACGAGCAGTACTTC	CASSARLDSPYEQYF
few	TRBV28	TRBJ1-2	NA	TGTGCCAGCAGTCAGAGACTCCATGGCTACACCTTC	CASSQRLHGYTF
NA	TRBV7-8	TRBJ2-7	TRBD1	TGTGCCAGCAGCTTCAACAGGGGCAACGAGCAGTACTTC	CASSFNRGNEQYF
few	TRBV7-6	TRBJ2-3	NA	TGTGCCAGCAGCTTAGGGAGGGGACAGCCCATCTCCCCAGATACGCAGTATTTT	CASSLGRGQPISPDTQYF
few	TRBV7-8	TRBJ2-7	NA	TGTGCCAGCAGCTTACCACGACTAGACCCAAACTACGAGCAGTACTTC	CASSLPRLDPNYEQYF
NA	TRBV4-1	TRBJ2-7	NA	TGTGCCAGCAGCCCAATGGGGACCGGCGAGCAGTACTTC	CASSPMGTGEQYF
few	TRBV19	TRBJ2-1	TRBD2	TGTGCCAGTAGTATTAACCTCTTACTAGCGGGTTTCTACAATGAGCAGTTCTTC	CASSINLLLAGFYNEQFF
many	TRBV7-6	TRBJ2-3	TRBD1	TGTGCCAGCAGCCGGGACAGGGGCCCGATAGTTAGCACAGATACGCAGTATTTT	CASSRDRGPIVSTDTQYF
NA	TRBV12-3/TRBV12-4	TRBJ1-5	NA	TGTGCCAGCAGTCAGGACGGAATCAAGCAGCCCCAGCATTTT	CASSQDGIKQPQHF
many	TRBV5-5	TRBJ2-5	NA	TGTGCCAGCAGCGCCGGATCTTCGGCCCCAGAGACCCAGTACTTC	CASSAGSSAPETQYF
few	TRBV5-1	TRBJ1-1	NA	TGCGCCAGCAGCACCTTACCCGTAGACGGCACTGAAGCTTTCTTT	CASSTLPVDGTEAFF
NA	TRBV2	TRBJ1-1	NA	TGTGCCAGCAGTGAAAGGAAAACACAACCCCCGAAGGAAGCTTTCTTT	CASSERKTQPPKEAFF
NA	TRBV20-1	TRBJ2-5	TRBD2	TGCAGTGCTAGAGGTAGCGGGGGGATGAAGACCCAGTACTTC	CSARGSGGMKTQYF
NA	TRBV11-3	TRBJ2-1	NA	TGTGCCAGCAGTCCGGGGTCCGGCGGCAATCAGCAGTTCTTC	CASSPGSGGNQQFF
NA	TRBV12-3/TRBV12-4	TRBJ1-1	NA	TGTGCCAGCAGTTTAAGGGGGGAATCTGCTGAAGCTTTCTTT	CASSLRGESAEAFF
few	TRBV15	TRBJ1-5	TRBD1	TGTGCCACCCAGAGACAGGGGGGTAGCAATCAGCCCCAGCATTTT	CATQRQGGSNQPQHF
many	TRBV12-3/TRBV12-4	TRBJ1-3	NA	TGTGCCAGCAGGCAAGGACAGGGAAACACCATATATTTT	CASRQGQGNTIYF
NA	TRBV19	TRBJ1-2	TRBD1	TGTGCCAGTAGCCCCGACAGGGGTAATGGCTACACCTTC	CASSPDRGNGYTF
NA	TRBV7-9	TRBJ2-7	NA	TGTGCCAGCAGCTTGTCAACAGGTTCTCTCTCCTACGAGCAGTACTTC	CASSLSTGSLSYEQYF
few	TRBV7-9	TRBJ2-3	TRBD2	TGTGCCAGCAGACAACTAGCGGGGGGTACAGATACGCAGTATTTT	CASRQLAGGTDTQYF
NA	TRBV12-3/TRBV12-4	TRBJ2-5	NA	TGTGCCAGCAGTATCGGGACTGCCCAAGAGACCCAGTACTTC	CASSIGTAQETQYF
many	TRBV6-1	TRBJ1-1	NA	TGTGCCAGCAGTGAATGGGAGGGTATGGAAGCTTTCTTT	CASSEWEGMEAFF
many	TRBV6-1	TRBJ2-1	NA	TGTGCCAGCTCCTCCTTCCAGGGTGTCAATGAGCAGTTCTTC	CASSSFQGVNEQFF
few	TRBV24-1	TRBJ2-1	NA	TGTGCCACCAGTGATTCAGGGCGGGATGAGCAGTTCTTC	CATSDSGRDEQFF
many	TRBV7-2	TRBJ1-5	NA	TGTGCCAGCAGCCCTAGGACAGATAGCAATCAGCCCCAGCATTTT	CASSPRTDSNQPQHF
NA	TRBV19	TRBJ1-5	TRBD1	TGTGCCAGTAGTATCTTCCGGGACAGTAGCAATCAGCCCCAGCATTTT	CASSIFRDSSNQPQHF
many	TRBV12-3/TRBV12-4	TRBJ1-3	NA	TGTGCCAGCAGTTTAGCACAGGGCCTCGGAAACACCATATATTTT	CASSLAQGLGNTIYF
few	TRBV6-2/TRBV6-3	TRBJ2-3	NA	TGTGCCAGCAGTTACCTGGCGACAGATACGCAGTATTTT	CASSYLATDTQYF
many	TRBV7-8	TRBJ1-1	NA	TGTGCCAGCAGCATGAACACTGAAGCTTTCTTT	CASSMNTEAFF
NA	TRBV4-1	TRBJ2-1	NA	TGCGCCAGCAGCCAAGACAGCGGTTCCTACAATGACCAGTTCTTC	CASSQDSGSYNDQFF
NA	TRBV19	TRBJ1-1	NA	TGTGCCAGTAGTCCAGGCGACCAGGGCACTGAAGCTTTCTTT	CASSPGDQGTEAFF
few	TRBV24-1	TRBJ2-3	NA	TGTGCCACCAGTGATTATGGTCCCGAGGATACGCAGTATTTT	CATSDYGPEDTQYF
NA	TRBV10-2	TRBJ1-3	NA	TGCGCCAGCAGTATGGGGGCCTTAGGAAACACCATATATTTT	CASSMGALGNTIYF
NA	TRBV10-3	TRBJ2-1	TRBD2	TGTGCCATCAGTGAGCTAGCGGACAATGAGCAGTTCTTC	CAISELADNEQFF
many	TRBV7-8	TRBJ1-5	TRBD1	TGTGCCAGCAGCGCTTCCTGGGGACAGGGGAACAATCAGCCCCAGCATTTT	CASSASWGQGNNQPQHF
NA	TRBV7-6	TRBJ1-3	TRBD1	TGTGCCAACAGCTTAGCCGACAGGGGTTGGACAAACACCATATATTTT	CANSLADRGWTNTIYF
many	TRBV10-3	TRBJ2-7	NA	TGTGCCATCAGTGAGAGGGAGGGGGCCGAGCAGTACTTC	CAISEREGAEQYF
NA	TRBV6-6	TRBJ1-1	TRBD1	TGTGCCAGCAGAGGGGACAGGGGGATGAACACTGAAGCTTTCTTT	CASRGDRGMNTEAFF
NA	TRBV6-1	TRBJ1-6	TRBD1	TGTGCCAGCAGTCGACAGGGGGCTGATATCCCCGATAATTCACCCCTCCACTTT	CASSRQGADIPDNSPLHF
many	TRBV12-3/TRBV12-4	TRBJ2-2	NA	TGTGCCAGCGACGGCGGAAACACCGGGGAGCTGTTTTTT	CASDGGNTGELFF
NA	TRBV12-3/TRBV12-4	TRBJ2-6	NA	TGTGCCAGCAAATACAGCTCTGGGGCCAACGTCCTGACTTTC	CASKYSSGANVLTF